This TCR beta chain was documented in a study of prognosis after radiotherapy for stage I lung cancer. Study-level background: Tumors proved to be squamous cell carcinoma in 6 to 8 patients and represented adenocarcinoma in about 11.

Genomic DNA served as the source from which two-round multiplex PCR generated TCR beta CDR3 amplicons. For every TRBV and TRBJ gene, a specific primer was used in first-round PCR. One entry per CDR3 protein results from TCRdb running MiXCR on the multiplex PCR reads. The sample yields about 31,000 distinct CDR3 sequences, 32% seen once. V gave up 4 bases and J gave up 3 bases; unmatched junction bases: 8. The CDR3 is 15 residues long. CDR1 SGHRS and CDR2 YFSETQ come from the germline V gene. The specimen comprised PBMCs, sampled before or after stereotactic body radiation therapy (not recorded which). The chain uses TRBV5-1 and TRBJ2-7; 9 bases fit TRBD2. This sequence originates from a donor aged 50 or older with non-small cell lung cancer. CDR3 bases: TGCGCCAGCAGCGTGAATCTAGCGGGGTTCTACGAGCAGTACTTC. Protein sequence: CASSVNLAGFYEQYF.